The following is a T cell receptor (beta chain) sequence with its context. As yet, its antigen is unknown. J lost 4 bases, V lost 1 base, and 6 bases had no gene match. The CDR3 is made up of 16 amino acids. In germline, CDR1 is SEHNR, CDR2 FQNEAQ (reference sequence). The data stem from a study of blood T cells in healthy people across ages. In each sample, at least 6 million PBMCs were isolated. General observations from the study: The long-lived group displayed more naive CD4+ cells, plus higher diversity, than the aged donors did. The donors' CMV status was not determined, possibly confounding changes in expanded clonotypes.

Sample-barcoded 5' priming and a J-beta primer mix drove a second PCR of roughly 7 to 11 cycles. TCRdb redid the calling of the 5' RACE reads with MiXCR, one entry per CDR3 protein. The table lists roughly 1,300,000 distinct CDR3 sequences, almost 60% of them singletons. The rearrangement uses TRBV7-9 and TRBJ2-1; TRBD2 matches at 8 bases. The sequence was collected from a man between 18 and 35 years old in good health. The material sequenced was blood. The CDR3 DNA follows: TGTGCCAGCAGCTTAGTTCGTAGCGGGATGTACAATGAGCAGTTCTTC. This encodes CASSLVRSGMYNEQFF.